A single sample gave rise to the 4 T cell receptor beta chains below, sequenced in a study of T-cell memory formation after mild COVID-19. TCRdb independently ran MiXCR on the 5' RACE reads; one entry per CDR3 protein. There are about 440,000 distinct CDR3 sequences in the sample; 15% to 25% occur only once, and around 8.4% lies in the top ten. Sequenced: PBMCs or a T cell subset sorted from them (not recorded which). These receptors were obtained from an adult woman who had mild COVID-19 (a few samples of this study predate the infection). Cell type and time point are not known.

In its sample, this clonotype was seen many times. This chain uses TRBV20-1 with TRBJ1-2; D may be TRBD1 (5 bases). Germline loops: CDR1 DFQATT, CDR2 SNEGSKA (reference sequence). Trimming cost V 5 bases and J 7 bases, with 14 bases left between them. The CDR3 loop spans 12 amino acids. Here the CDR3 DNA reads TGCAGTGCTCCCCCGGGGCTCGGTGGCTACACCTTC. It codes for CSAPPGLGGYTF.

V is TRBV5-6 and J is TRBJ2-3, with D unresolved. The length of the CDR3 is 15 residues. The V gene lost 2 bases and the J gene lost 0 bases, with 10 bases spanning the gap. Per germline, CDR1 SGHDT and CDR2 YYEEEE. The CDR3 spells CASSFIGSSTDTQYF. As DNA, the CDR3 is TGTGCCAGCAGCTTCATTGGGTCTAGCACAGATACGCAGTATTTT. The full variable domain, with the rest looked up from reference TRBV5-6 and TRBJ2-3, is DAGVTQSPTHLIKTRGQQVTLRCSPKSGHDTVSWYQQALGQGPQFIFQYYEEEERQRGNFPDRFSGHQFPNYSSELNVNALLLGDSALYLCASSFIGSSTDTQYFGPGTRLTVL.

Ten or more counts support this clonotype. This sequence joins TRBV7-9 and TRBJ2-1; no reliable D call. In germline, CDR1 is SEHNR, CDR2 FQNEAQ (reference sequence). This CDR3 is built from 15 residues. The V end lost 3 bases, the J end lost 4 bases, and 13 bases lay between the germline ends. CDR3 nucleotide sequence: TGTGCCAGCAGCTTCCGCGAGGTGCGGTACAATGAGCAGTTCTTC. The encoded protein is CASSFREVRYNEQFF.

V usage is TRBV7-8 and J usage is TRBJ1-2; D is unclear. This CDR3 has 17 residues. V was shortened by 0 bases and J by 2 bases, with 16 bases between the two germline ends. The germline gives CDR1 SGHVS, CDR2 FQNEAQ. CDR3 region: CASSLAYLRASNYGYTF. Written as DNA, the CDR3 is TGTGCCAGCAGCTTAGCCTACCTTAGGGCGTCGAACTATGGCTACACCTTC.